This is a list of T cell receptor beta chains from one sample in a study of blood T cell repertoires in COVID-19. Method: immunoSEQ multiplex PCR; TCRdb's copy keeps in-frame clones and lacks some. Of about 25,000 clones listed, 70% to 90% are singletons. The sample comprised peripheral blood. These receptors were obtained from a man in his sixties or seventies with acute or convalescent COVID-19. The CDR3 runs from the conserved cysteine through the conserved F or W. D genes are given only for firm matches. A clone size is listed for some rows: how often the clone was seen (once, few, many), or a class if it is expanded.

v_gene: TRBV7-8
j_gene: TRBJ2-2
len: 15
d_gene: NA
abundance: NA
CDR3nt: TGTGCCAGCAGCTCGCAGCAGGGGTTCACCGGGGAGCTGTTTTTT
CDR3aa: CASSSQQGFTGELFF

v_gene: TRBV18
j_gene: TRBJ1-1
len: 17
d_gene: TRBD1
abundance: NA
CDR3nt: TGTGCCAGCTCACAGAGTCAATTCGACAGGGGGAACACTGAAGCTTTCTTT
CDR3aa: CASSQSQFDRGNTEAFF

v_gene: TRBV5-5
j_gene: TRBJ2-7
len: 17
d_gene: TRBD2
abundance: NA
CDR3nt: TGTGCCAGCAGCTATGGACTAGCGGGAGGGAGCTCCTACGAGCAGTACTTC
CDR3aa: CASSYGLAGGSSYEQYF

v_gene: TRBV4-2
j_gene: TRBJ1-4
len: 14
d_gene: NA
abundance: NA
CDR3nt: TGTGCCAGCAGCCAAGATCCGCAGGTGGAAAAACTGTTTTTT
CDR3aa: CASSQDPQVEKLFF

v_gene: TRBV30
j_gene: TRBJ1-4
len: 13
d_gene: NA
abundance: NA
CDR3nt: TGTGCCTGGAGTGTTGCAGGGAATGAAAAACTGTTTTTT
CDR3aa: CAWSVAGNEKLFF

v_gene: TRBV18
j_gene: TRBJ1-1
len: 14
d_gene: NA
abundance: NA
CDR3nt: TGTGCCAGCTCCGCAATCGTGGGGGGCACTGAAGCTTTCTTT
CDR3aa: CASSAIVGGTEAFF

v_gene: TRBV5-5
j_gene: TRBJ1-3
len: 15
d_gene: NA
abundance: once
CDR3nt: TGTGCCAGCAGCTTGGACACCCTAGGTGGAAACACCATATATTTT
CDR3aa: CASSLDTLGGNTIYF

v_gene: TRBV2
j_gene: TRBJ2-7
len: 15
d_gene: TRBD2
abundance: NA
CDR3nt: TGTGCCAGCAGTGTCCTAGCGGGAGGGCCCTACGAGCAGTACTTC
CDR3aa: CASSVLAGGPYEQYF

v_gene: TRBV5-4
j_gene: TRBJ2-1
len: 16
d_gene: TRBD2
abundance: NA
CDR3nt: TGTGCCAGCAGCCTCCCGGGACTAGCGGAGAACAATGAGCAGTTCTTC
CDR3aa: CASSLPGLAENNEQFF

v_gene: TRBV5-1
j_gene: TRBJ2-1
len: 14
d_gene: NA
abundance: NA
CDR3nt: TGCGCCAGCAGCTTGGCCGAGGACTTCAATGAGCAGTTCTTC
CDR3aa: CASSLAEDFNEQFF

v_gene: TRBV3-1/TRBV3-2
j_gene: TRBJ1-2
len: 15
d_gene: TRBD1
abundance: NA
CDR3nt: TGTGCCAGCAGCCAGAGCAGGGGGTTCCTTTATGGCTACACCTTC
CDR3aa: CASSQSRGFLYGYTF

v_gene: TRBV19
j_gene: TRBJ2-1
len: 17
d_gene: NA
abundance: NA
CDR3nt: TGTGCCAGTAGTATAGGGGCCCACAGGGTATCCTACAATGAGCAGTTCTTC
CDR3aa: CASSIGAHRVSYNEQFF

v_gene: TRBV5-1
j_gene: TRBJ2-3
len: 17
d_gene: TRBD2
abundance: NA
CDR3nt: TGCGCCAGCAGCTCCACGACTAGCGGGGGGGCTTCAGATACGCAGTATTTT
CDR3aa: CASSSTTSGGASDTQYF

v_gene: TRBV27
j_gene: TRBJ1-4
len: 15
d_gene: TRBD1
abundance: NA
CDR3nt: TGTGCCAGCAGTACCCGGGACAGGAGGAATGAAAAACTGTTTTTT
CDR3aa: CASSTRDRRNEKLFF

v_gene: TRBV7-9
j_gene: TRBJ2-7
len: 15
d_gene: NA
abundance: NA
CDR3nt: TGTGCCAGCAGCCATGACAGCCTTAAATCCTACGAGCAGTACTTC
CDR3aa: CASSHDSLKSYEQYF

v_gene: TRBV5-1
j_gene: TRBJ1-4
len: 16
d_gene: NA
abundance: NA
CDR3nt: TGCGCCAGCAGCCCACAGGGATCTAAATCTAATGAAAAACTGTTTTTT
CDR3aa: CASSPQGSKSNEKLFF

v_gene: TRBV6-5
j_gene: TRBJ2-5
len: 14
d_gene: NA
abundance: once
CDR3nt: TGTGCCAGCAGTTACCTAACCCAGGGGGGGACCCAGTACTTC
CDR3aa: CASSYLTQGGTQYF

v_gene: TRBV28
j_gene: TRBJ2-2
len: 15
d_gene: TRBD1
abundance: few
CDR3nt: TGTGCCAGCAGAGAAAACAGGGGGCGAGCCGGGGAGCTGTTTTTT
CDR3aa: CASRENRGRAGELFF

v_gene: TRBV28
j_gene: TRBJ2-7
len: 15
d_gene: TRBD1
abundance: NA
CDR3nt: TGTGCCAGCACCAAGCTCACAGGGGCGTCTTTCGAGCAGTACTTC
CDR3aa: CASTKLTGASFEQYF

v_gene: TRBV6-5
j_gene: TRBJ1-5
len: 15
d_gene: NA
abundance: NA
CDR3nt: TGTGCCAGCAGCCAAGGTAGAGGGCTCAATCAGCCCCAGCATTTT
CDR3aa: CASSQGRGLNQPQHF

v_gene: TRBV27
j_gene: TRBJ1-2
len: 14
d_gene: TRBD1
abundance: NA
CDR3nt: TGTGCCAGCAGTCCGTCGACAGGGATCTATGGCTACACCTTC
CDR3aa: CASSPSTGIYGYTF